This TCR beta chain is drawn from a study of T cells in Graves' hyperthyroidism and ophthalmopathy. Study findings and constraints: Model-based prediction identified ophthalmopathy a median about 6 months prior to its onset. Most thyroid-expanded clonotypes above 0.001 were also found in blood.

Orbital computed tomography, thyroid ultrasound, serum thyroxine and TRAb, and clinical symptoms together informed the diagnoses. Regions amplified from RNA transcripts were the TCR beta CDR3 regions. An initial round of RT-PCR targeting the TCR CDR3 relied on the HTBI primer set. TCRdb independently ran MiXCR on the multiplex PCR reads; one entry per CDR3 protein. Of a few hundred thousand distinct CDR3 sequences in the sample, around a quarter were seen once. CDR1 and CDR2 (germline): SNHLY, FYNNEI. This CDR3 region has 13 residues. V dropped 11 bases and J dropped 5; count of bases not matched to a gene: 7. With regard to this clonotype: The antigen is undetermined.

The rearrangement joins TRBV2 to TRBJ2-1, with 9 bases lining up with TRBD1. This clonotype originated in a man over 45 with Graves' hyperthyroidism. Input material: blood. Written as DNA, the CDR3 is TGTGCCTCCGGGACAGGGAAAGACAATGAGCAGTTCTTC. Translation gives CASGTGKDNEQFF.